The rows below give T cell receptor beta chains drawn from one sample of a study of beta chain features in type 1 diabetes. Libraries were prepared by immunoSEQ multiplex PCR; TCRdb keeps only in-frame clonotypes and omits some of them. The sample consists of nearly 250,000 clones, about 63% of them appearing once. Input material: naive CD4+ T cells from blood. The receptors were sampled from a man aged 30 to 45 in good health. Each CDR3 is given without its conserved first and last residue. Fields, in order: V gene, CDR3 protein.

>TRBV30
AWSVLRLAGNHPSLPYEQY
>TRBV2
ASSEGAGGAIYNSPLH
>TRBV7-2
ASSPGTGGTYEQY
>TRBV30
AWQQGYEQY
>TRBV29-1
SVLDKTNHEQY
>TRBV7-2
ASSRGNADTQY
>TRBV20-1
SAEEPGRQY
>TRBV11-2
ASSAGQQETQY
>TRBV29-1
SVVLTQPREQY
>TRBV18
ASSPTGFTDTQY
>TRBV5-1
ASSLGRSTDTQY
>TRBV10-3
AITHNGVTGELF
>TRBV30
AWRRGLASTQY
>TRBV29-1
SVVVGQALTEAF
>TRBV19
ASSIDNRPDYGYT
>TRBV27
ASSSDRVRAEQF
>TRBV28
ASSLGYEQY
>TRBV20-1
SARVEEQF
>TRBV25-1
ASRPTGIGTYEQY
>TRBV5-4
ASSPGLYGETQY
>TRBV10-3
AISEQSYEQY
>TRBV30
AWSRVNSPLH
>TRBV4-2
ASSLSGNMNTEAF
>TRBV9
ASSRDSNQPQH
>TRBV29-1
SVTPGPSTVTGELF
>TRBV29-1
SVLTGRSEAF
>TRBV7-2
ASSSDSFYEQY
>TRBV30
AWSVQSGETQY
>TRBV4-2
ASSRRLQGQNTEAF